A single sample is the source of the 25 T cell receptor beta chains below, sequenced in a study of T-cell reconstitution after alpha-beta-depleted transplantation in children. This sample's TCRbeta library carried unique molecular identifier barcodes. TCRdb passed the PCR reads through MiXCR, listing each CDR3 protein once. This table holds about a million distinct CDR3 sequences, around 30% found once. The sequencing here drew on PBMCs, mostly from graft donor cells, taken 360 days after TCRalphabeta/CD19-depleted stem cell transplant. The receptors stem from a boy less than two years old who had a stem cell transplant for SCID, so the T cells may come from the graft donor.

The chain couples TRBV10-3 to TRBJ1-1, with a weak D call TRBD1 (6 bases). Looked up from germline, CDR1 is ENHRY and CDR2 is SYGVKD. V was clipped by 10 bases and J by 6 bases, with 18 bases between them. The CDR3 is made up of 13 amino acids. The CDR3: CATLEQGSSEAFF. In nucleotides, the CDR3 is TGTGCCACCCTTGAACAGGGATCATCTGAAGCTTTCTTT.

The chain is built from TRBV9 and TRBJ1-3, with 7 positions matching TRBD1. The CDR3 runs to 17 residues. J was trimmed by 4 bases and V by 0 bases; bases with no gene match: 10. CDR1 and CDR2 (germline): SGDLS, YYNGEE. The CDR3 DNA sequence: TGTGCCAGCAGCGTAGAGGGACAGCCGCCGGGAGGAAACACCATATATTTT. The encoded protein is CASSVEGQPPGGNTIYF.

The chain combines TRBV7-3 with TRBJ2-1, with 9 positions matching TRBD2. This CDR3 spans 15 amino acids. Germline V gene sequence: CDR1 SGHTA, CDR2 FQGTGA. The ends lost 6 bases at V and 6 bases at J; junction bases unmatched: 9. CDR3 sequence: CASSPRGTSPNEQFF. The CDR3 nucleotides are TGTGCCAGCAGTCCAAGAGGGACTAGCCCCAATGAGCAGTTCTTC.

The chain carries TRBV7-9 and TRBJ2-7; D gene ambiguous. The CDR3 extends over 15 amino acids. Per germline, CDR1 SEHNR and CDR2 FQNEAQ (reference sequence). The V and J ends lost 1 base and 0 bases respectively, with 10 bases between them. CDR3 sequence (DNA): TGTGCCAGCAGCTTAGGGGTCAGATTCTCCTACGAGCAGTACTTC. Translated: CASSLGVRFSYEQYF.

In DNA, the CDR3 is TGTGCCAGCAGCTTCAAAGAATATTGGCAAGAGACCCAGTACTTC. Residues: CASSFKEYWQETQYF. The rearrangement links TRBV5-8 to TRBJ2-5; D gene ambiguous. CDR1 is SGHTS and CDR2 is YDEGEE in the germline V gene. The CDR3 extends over 15 amino acids. Trimming stripped 2 bases from V and 2 bases from J, with 13 bases between.

This clonotype came up a few times. The rearrangement links TRBV5-1 to TRBJ2-1, with TRBD2 identical over 9 bases. V was clipped by 0 bases and J by 4 bases; unmatched bases: 5. Germline V gene sequence: CDR1 SGHRS, CDR2 YFSETQ. This CDR3 has 16 residues. This chain's CDR3 is CASSLVAGDPYNEQFF. In DNA, the CDR3 is TGCGCCAGCAGCTTGGTAGCGGGGGACCCTTACAATGAGCAGTTCTTC.

V gene TRBV29-1 combines with J gene TRBJ2-3; D unclear. Deletions cut 3 bases from V and 0 bases from J, with 13 bases between. The CDR3 sequence is 15 residues long. The germline V gene encodes CDR1 SQVTM and CDR2 ANQGSEA. CDR3 region: CSVDRKAKSTDTQYF. CDR3 DNA: TGCAGCGTTGACCGGAAGGCTAAGAGCACAGATACGCAGTATTTT.

The rearrangement joins TRBV12-3 or TRBV12-4 to TRBJ2-5, with a possible D match to TRBD2 (7 bases). This CDR3 comprises 16 residues. The V and J ends lost 6 bases and 3 bases respectively, with 20 bases between them. The DNA for the CDR3 is TGTGCCAGCAGCCCAGGGTCGGGGGGCGACGAAGAGACCCAGTACTTC. Translated: CASSPGSGGDEETQYF.

This clonotype was detected a few times. This rearrangement joins TRBV5-1 to TRBJ2-1; unclear D gene. The CDR3 is 14 residues long. V lost 0 bases and J 4 bases, leaving 8 bases between the germline ends. The germline V gene has CDR1 SGHRS and CDR2 YFSETQ. The CDR3 spells CASSLEVGYNEQFF. In DNA, the CDR3 is TGCGCCAGCAGCTTGGAGGTGGGTTACAATGAGCAGTTCTTC.

This clonotype was counted a few times. The chain employs TRBV29-1 and TRBJ2-2, with D possibly called TRBD1 or TRBD2 (5 bases each). Trimming left V 4 bases short and J 4 bases short, with 16 bases between. Germline V CDR1 and CDR2: SQVTM, ANQGSEA. The CDR3 extends over 15 amino acids. The CDR3 DNA reads TGCAGCGTTGGTTGGAGGCAGGGTCGCACCGGGGAGCTGTTTTTT. It translates to CSVGWRQGRTGELFF.

This clonotype has a handful of counts. The gene calls are TRBV28 and TRBJ2-4; a weak D match, TRBD1 (7 bases). V lost 5 bases, J lost 6 bases, and 17 bases lay in between. Germline V gene lookup returns CDR1 MDHEN and CDR2 SYDVKM. This CDR3 is 15 amino acids long. CDR3 region: CASSPWAGGPNIQYF. The CDR3 DNA follows: TGTGCCAGCAGTCCTTGGGCAGGGGGGCCAAACATTCAGTACTTC.

This clonotype was counted a few times. The V and J genes are TRBV19 and TRBJ2-1, with TRBD2 as a possible D gene (6 bases). Germline V gene sequence: CDR1 LNHDA, CDR2 SQIVND (reference sequence). V lost 7 bases and J 4 bases, leaving 14 bases between the germline ends. The length of the CDR3 is 14 residues. Here the CDR3 reads CASNPGVIYNEQFF. CDR3 sequence (DNA): TGTGCCAGTAATCCGGGGGTTATTTACAATGAGCAGTTCTTC.

The chain carries TRBV6-5 and TRBJ2-3, with TRBD2 matching 7 bases. This CDR3 contains 17 residues. Germline loops: CDR1 MNHEY, CDR2 SVGAGI. V was pared by 0 bases and J by 3 bases, with 9 bases of the junction left unmatched. The CDR3 region is CASSYSGAGRFTDTQYF. In DNA form, the CDR3 reads TGTGCCAGCAGTTACTCCGGAGCGGGGAGATTTACAGATACGCAGTATTTT.

The chain recombines TRBV5-6 with TRBJ2-3, with 8 bases aligning to TRBD2. Germline V CDR1 and CDR2: SGHDT, YYEEEE. This CDR3 is built from 15 residues. The V gene end was trimmed by 4 bases and the J gene end by 6 bases; junction bases not matched to a gene: 10. The CDR3 loop reads CASSREVAGYDTQYF. The CDR3 nucleotides read TGTGCCAGCAGCCGAGAAGTAGCGGGGTACGATACGCAGTATTTT.

The table lists this clonotype with a few counts. V is TRBV12-3 or TRBV12-4 and J is TRBJ2-3; no clear D gene. V lost 5 bases and J 2 bases, leaving 17 bases between the germline ends. CDR3 length: 16 amino acids. The CDR3 reads CASSPGPGGNTDTQYF. DNA of the CDR3: TGTGCCAGCAGTCCAGGACCTGGCGGAAACACAGATACGCAGTATTTT.

This clonotype has a handful of counts. The chain combines TRBV12-3 or TRBV12-4 with TRBJ2-6, with D possibly TRBD1 on 6 matching bases. The CDR3 length is 17 residues. V shed 3 bases and J shed 0 bases, with 12 bases lying between them. CDR3 residues: CASSLVDSPSGANVLTF. Here the CDR3 DNA reads TGTGCCAGCAGTTTGGTGGACAGCCCCTCTGGGGCCAACGTCCTGACTTTC.

This clonotype was counted between two and nine times. This chain joins TRBV12-3 or TRBV12-4 and TRBJ2-1; 15 nucleotides match TRBD2. CDR3 size: 16 residues. Trimming took 6 bases from V and 9 from J; bases not matched to a gene: 9. The chain's CDR3 is CASSPRTSGGAIEQFF. For the CDR3, the DNA is TGTGCCAGCAGCCCCAGGACTAGCGGGGGGGCTATTGAGCAGTTCTTC.

V usage is TRBV3-1 and J usage is TRBJ2-5; 14 positions match TRBD2. With 2 bases clipped from V and 1 base from J, the junction kept 15 bases outside the gene matches. The CDR3 is 21 amino acids. CDR1 and CDR2 from the germline V gene are LGHDT and YNNKEL (reference sequence). Written as DNA, the CDR3 is TGTGCCAGCAGCCAATACCCGGGACTAGCGGGAGTAGGGGGGACCCAAGAGACCCAGTACTTC. Translated: CASSQYPGLAGVGGTQETQYF.

This chain links TRBV28 with TRBJ2-7, with no clear D. The V gene lost 4 bases and the J gene lost 4 bases, with 14 bases spanning the gap. CDR1 and CDR2 (germline): MDHEN, SYDVKM. The CDR3 length is 14 residues. CDR3 nucleotide sequence: TGTGCCAGCAGTTCGTCCGGGCTACAATACGAGCAGTACTTC. It specifies CASSSSGLQYEQYF.

This clonotype was recorded a few times. The CDR3 DNA reads TGTGCCAGCAGTTTATCCCTTTCTCTAGGGGCAGGATACGAGCAGTACTTC. It specifies CASSLSLSLGAGYEQYF. The rearrangement joins TRBV12-3 or TRBV12-4 to TRBJ2-7; D might be TRBD1 (5 bases). The CDR3 spans 17 residues. V lost 2 bases, J lost 4 bases, and 21 bases lay in between.

This chain connects TRBV20-1 to TRBJ2-4; D is unresolved. CDR1 and CDR2 from the germline V gene are DFQATT and SNEGSKA (reference sequence). The CDR3 totals 14 residues. V gave up 4 bases and J gave up 8 bases, with 18 bases separating them. In DNA, the CDR3 is TGCAGTGCTACGGACCTTTCTATTAAATACATTCAGTACTTC. This translates into CSATDLSIKYIQYF.

This chain joins TRBV27 and TRBJ1-1; D uncertain. This CDR3 is 14 amino acids long. The germline CDR1 and CDR2 sequences are MNHEY and SMNVEV (reference sequence). Trimming left V 6 bases short and J 1 base short, with 12 bases between. The DNA for the CDR3 is TGTGCCAGCAGGCTAAGTTCAGCGAACACTGAAGCTTTCTTT. The encoded protein is CASRLSSANTEAFF.

The V call is TRBV5-1, the J call TRBJ1-1; TRBD1 is a possible D gene (6 bases). Germline V gene sequence: CDR1 SGHRS, CDR2 YFSETQ. The CDR3 loop spans 15 amino acids. Trimming pared 4 bases from V and 1 base from J, leaving 14 bases between. The CDR3 region is CASSDTGWANTEAFF. The CDR3 nucleotides are TGCGCCAGCAGCGACACAGGGTGGGCGAACACTGAAGCTTTCTTT.

This rearrangement joins TRBV6-2 or TRBV6-3 to TRBJ2-3; D uncertain. The germline CDR1 and CDR2 sequences are MNHEY and SVGEGT. The CDR3 runs 12 residues. V was pared by 5 bases and J by 12 bases, with 15 bases between. The DNA for the CDR3 is TGTGCCAGCAGTAGCGTTCTAGTAATTCAGTATTTT. It codes for CASSSVLVIQYF.

This clonotype was found a few times. The chain joins TRBV4-1 to TRBJ2-7; perhaps TRBD1 as D (6 bases). The CDR3 runs 15 residues. The V and J ends lost 3 bases and 0 bases respectively, with 12 bases between them. Germline V CDR1 and CDR2: MGHRA, YSYEKL. The CDR3 DNA is TGCGCCAGCAGCCACTTGACAGGAGGCTCCTACGAGCAGTACTTC. Translated, it gives CASSHLTGGSYEQYF.